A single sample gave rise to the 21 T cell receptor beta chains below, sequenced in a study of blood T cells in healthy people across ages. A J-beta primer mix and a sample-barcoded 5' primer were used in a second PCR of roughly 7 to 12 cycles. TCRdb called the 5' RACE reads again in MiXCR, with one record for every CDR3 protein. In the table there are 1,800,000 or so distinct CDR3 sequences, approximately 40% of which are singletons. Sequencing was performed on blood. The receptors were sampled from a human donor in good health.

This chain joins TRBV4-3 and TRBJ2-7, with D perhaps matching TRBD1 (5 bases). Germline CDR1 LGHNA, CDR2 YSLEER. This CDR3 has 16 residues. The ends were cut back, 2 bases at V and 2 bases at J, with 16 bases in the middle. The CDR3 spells CASSQIYAGPTYEQYF. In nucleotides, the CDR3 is TGCGCCAGCAGCCAAATCTATGCAGGGCCAACCTACGAGCAGTACTTC.

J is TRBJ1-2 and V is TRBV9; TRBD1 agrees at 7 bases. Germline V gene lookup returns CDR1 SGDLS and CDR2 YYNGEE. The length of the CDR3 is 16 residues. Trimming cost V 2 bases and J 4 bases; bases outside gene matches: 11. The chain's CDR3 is CASSVGPTGYSYGYTF. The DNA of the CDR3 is TGTGCCAGCAGCGTGGGCCCGACAGGGTATAGCTATGGCTACACCTTC.

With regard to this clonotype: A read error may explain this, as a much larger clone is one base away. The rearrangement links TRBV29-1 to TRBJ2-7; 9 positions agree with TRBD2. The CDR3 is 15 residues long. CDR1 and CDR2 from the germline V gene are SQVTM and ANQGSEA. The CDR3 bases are TGCAGCGTTGAAGAGGTAGCGGGGGCCTCCCACGAGCAGTACTTC. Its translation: CSVEEVAGASHEQYF.

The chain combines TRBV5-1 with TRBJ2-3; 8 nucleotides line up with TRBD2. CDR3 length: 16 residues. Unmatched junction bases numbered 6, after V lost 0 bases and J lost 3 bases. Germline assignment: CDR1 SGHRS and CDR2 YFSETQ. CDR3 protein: CASSLEAGGRTDTQYF. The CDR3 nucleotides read TGCGCCAGCAGCTTGGAGGCGGGGGGCCGAACAGATACGCAGTATTTT.

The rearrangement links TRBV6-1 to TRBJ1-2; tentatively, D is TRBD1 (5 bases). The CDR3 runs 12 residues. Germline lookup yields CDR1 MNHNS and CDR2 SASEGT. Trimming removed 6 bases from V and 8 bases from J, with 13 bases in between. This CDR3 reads CASRGTMGGYTF. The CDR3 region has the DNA TGTGCCAGCAGGGGGACGATGGGAGGCTACACCTTC.

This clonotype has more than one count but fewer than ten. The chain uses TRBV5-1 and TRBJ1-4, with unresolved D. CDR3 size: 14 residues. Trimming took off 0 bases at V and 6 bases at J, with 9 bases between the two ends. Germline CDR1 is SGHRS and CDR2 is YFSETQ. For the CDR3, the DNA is TGCGCCAGCAGCTTGGATTTGATGGATGAAAAACTGTTTTTT. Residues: CASSLDLMDEKLFF.

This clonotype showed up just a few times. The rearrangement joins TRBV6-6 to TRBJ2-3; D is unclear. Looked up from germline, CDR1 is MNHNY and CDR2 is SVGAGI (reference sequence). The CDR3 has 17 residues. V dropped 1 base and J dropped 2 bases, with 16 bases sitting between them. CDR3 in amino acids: CASSYWSRFDPTDTQYF. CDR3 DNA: TGTGCCAGCAGTTACTGGTCTAGGTTCGACCCCACAGATACGCAGTATTTT.

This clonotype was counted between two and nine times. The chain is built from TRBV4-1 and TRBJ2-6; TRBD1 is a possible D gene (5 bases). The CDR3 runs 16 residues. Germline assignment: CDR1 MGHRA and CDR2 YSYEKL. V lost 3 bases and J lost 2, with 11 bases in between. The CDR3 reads CASSHRQKAGANVLTF. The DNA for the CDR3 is TGCGCCAGCAGCCACCGACAGAAGGCTGGGGCCAACGTCCTGACTTTC.

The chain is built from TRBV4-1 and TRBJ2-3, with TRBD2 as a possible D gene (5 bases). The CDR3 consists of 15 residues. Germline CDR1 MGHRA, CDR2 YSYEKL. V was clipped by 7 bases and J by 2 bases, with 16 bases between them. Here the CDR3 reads CASKVVEGSTDTQYF. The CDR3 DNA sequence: TGCGCCAGCAAAGTGGTCGAGGGATCCACAGATACGCAGTATTTT.

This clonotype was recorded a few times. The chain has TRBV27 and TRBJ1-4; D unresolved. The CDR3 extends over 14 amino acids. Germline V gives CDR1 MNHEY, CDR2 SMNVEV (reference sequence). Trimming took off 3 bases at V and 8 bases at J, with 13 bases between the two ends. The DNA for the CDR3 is TGTGCCAGCAGTTTGTCACCCGCCATCGAAAAACTGTTTTTT. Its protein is CASSLSPAIEKLFF.

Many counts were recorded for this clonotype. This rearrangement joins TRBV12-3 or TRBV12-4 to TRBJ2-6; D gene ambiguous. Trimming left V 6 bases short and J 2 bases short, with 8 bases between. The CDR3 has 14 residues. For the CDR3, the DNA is TGTGCCAGCAGAGCCGGTGCTGGGGCCAACGTCCTGACTTTC. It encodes CASRAGAGANVLTF.

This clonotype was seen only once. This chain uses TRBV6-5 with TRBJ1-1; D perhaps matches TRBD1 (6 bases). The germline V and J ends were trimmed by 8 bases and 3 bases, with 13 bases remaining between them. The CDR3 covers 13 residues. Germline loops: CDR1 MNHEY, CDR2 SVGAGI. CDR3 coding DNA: TGTGCCAGCCGGTGGGGGGCATACACTGAAGCTTTCTTT. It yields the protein CASRWGAYTEAFF.

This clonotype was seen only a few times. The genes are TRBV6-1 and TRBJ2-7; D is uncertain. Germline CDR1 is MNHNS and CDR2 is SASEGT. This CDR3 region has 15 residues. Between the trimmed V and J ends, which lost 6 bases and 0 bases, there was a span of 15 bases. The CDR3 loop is CASRVRAAPSYEQYF. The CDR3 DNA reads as TGTGCCAGCAGGGTCCGGGCTGCCCCCTCCTACGAGCAGTACTTC.

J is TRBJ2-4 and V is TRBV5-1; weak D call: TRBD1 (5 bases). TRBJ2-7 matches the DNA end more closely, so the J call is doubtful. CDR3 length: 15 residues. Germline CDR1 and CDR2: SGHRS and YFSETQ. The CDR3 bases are TGCGCCAGCAGCTTGGGTTACGGTGGGGCCAACGAGCAGTACTTC. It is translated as CASSLGYGGANEQYF.

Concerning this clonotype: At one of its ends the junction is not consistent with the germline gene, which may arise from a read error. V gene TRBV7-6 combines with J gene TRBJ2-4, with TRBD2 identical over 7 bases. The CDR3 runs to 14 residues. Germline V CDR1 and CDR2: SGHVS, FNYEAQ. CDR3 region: CASSLAVTQETLYF. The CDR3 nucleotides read TGTGCCAGCAGCCTAGCGGTCACACAAGAGACCCTGTACTTC.

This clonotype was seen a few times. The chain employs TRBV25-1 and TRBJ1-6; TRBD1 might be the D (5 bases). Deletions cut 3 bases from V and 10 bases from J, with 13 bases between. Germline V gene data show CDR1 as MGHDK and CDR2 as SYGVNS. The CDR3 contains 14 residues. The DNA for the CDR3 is TGTGCCAGCAGTGAGGGGCAGCTTTGGTCACCCCTCCACTTT. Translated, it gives CASSEGQLWSPLHF.

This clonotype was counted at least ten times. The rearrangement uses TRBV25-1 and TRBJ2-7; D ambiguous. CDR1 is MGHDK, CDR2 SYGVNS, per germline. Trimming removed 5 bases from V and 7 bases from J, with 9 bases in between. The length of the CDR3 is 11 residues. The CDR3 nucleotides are TGTGCCAGCAGTTTATACCGGGAGCAGTACTTC. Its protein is CASSLYREQYF.

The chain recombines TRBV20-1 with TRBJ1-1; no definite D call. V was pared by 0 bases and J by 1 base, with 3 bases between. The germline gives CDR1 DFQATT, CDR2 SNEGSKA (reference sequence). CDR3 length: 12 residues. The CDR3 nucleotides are TGCAGTGCTAGAGATGAGAACACTGAAGCTTTCTTT. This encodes CSARDENTEAFF.

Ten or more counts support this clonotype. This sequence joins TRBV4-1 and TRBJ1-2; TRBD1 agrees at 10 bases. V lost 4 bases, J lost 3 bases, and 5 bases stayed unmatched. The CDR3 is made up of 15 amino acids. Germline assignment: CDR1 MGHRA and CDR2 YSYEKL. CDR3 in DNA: TGCGCCAGCAGCCCCCTGACAGGGGGCGACTATGGCTACACCTTC. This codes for CASSPLTGGDYGYTF.

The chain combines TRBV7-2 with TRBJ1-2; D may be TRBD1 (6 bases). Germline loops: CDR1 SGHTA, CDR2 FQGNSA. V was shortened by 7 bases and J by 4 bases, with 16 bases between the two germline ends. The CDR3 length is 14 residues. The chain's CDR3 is CASKTSGDAYGYTF. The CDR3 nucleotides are TGTGCCAGCAAAACATCAGGGGACGCCTATGGCTACACCTTC.

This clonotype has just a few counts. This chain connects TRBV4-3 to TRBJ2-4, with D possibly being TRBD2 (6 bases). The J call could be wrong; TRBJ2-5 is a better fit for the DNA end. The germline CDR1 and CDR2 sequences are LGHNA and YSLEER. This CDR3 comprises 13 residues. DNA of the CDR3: TGCGCCAGCAGTCGGGGGATCGAAGAGACCCAGTACTTC. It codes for CASSRGIEETQYF.